The 12 T cell receptor beta chains below come from one sample, sequenced in a study of OX40 agonist ivuxolimab in advanced cancers. Generated by immunoSEQ multiplex PCR, the TCRdb table keeps only in-frame clones and is missing some. The profile shows fewer than 100,000 clones, 89% of them singletons. Source: CD4+ or CD8+ T cells sorted from blood, taken in a trial of the OX40 agonist ivuxolimab. All receptors derive from an adult with an advanced solid tumor such as melanoma, head and neck, liver or kidney cancer.

A few counts support this clone. The chain carries TRBV7-3 and TRBJ1-6; D perhaps matches TRBD1 (5 bases). This CDR3 has 17 residues. The germline V gene encodes CDR1 SGHTA and CDR2 FQGTGA. V lost 4 bases and J lost 6, with 19 bases in between. This chain's CDR3 is CASSSQPRGLINSPLHF. For the CDR3, the DNA is TGTGCCAGCAGCTCCCAGCCTCGGGGACTGATTAATTCACCCCTCCACTTT.

The chain uses TRBV10-3 and TRBJ2-2, with 7 bases that match TRBD2. J lost 4 bases, V lost 10 bases, and 9 bases had no gene match. The CDR3 contains 14 residues. Germline CDR1 ENHRY, CDR2 SYGVKD. DNA for the CDR3: TGTGCCACCGGAGGACTAGGTGGCACCGGGGAGCTGTTTTTT. Its protein product is CATGGLGGTGELFF.

The sample holds one count of this clone. V gene TRBV29-1 combines with J gene TRBJ2-1; maybe TRBD1 (6 bases). The CDR3 is 13 amino acids. From germline, CDR1 is SQVTM and CDR2 ANQGSEA. V lost 4 bases, J lost 2 bases, and 9 bases lay in between. The CDR3: CSVVEGAYNEQFF. The CDR3 bases are TGCAGCGTTGTTGAGGGGGCCTACAATGAGCAGTTCTTC.

The chain recombines TRBV6-5 with TRBJ1-3; no clear D. From germline, CDR1 is MNHEY and CDR2 SVGAGI. CDR3 length: 14 amino acids. The V and J ends lost 7 bases and 0 bases respectively, with 10 bases between them. The chain's CDR3 is CASTTTNSGNTIYF. The CDR3 coding sequence is TGTGCCAGCACCACCACAAACTCTGGAAACACCATATATTTT.

This sequence joins TRBV6-6 and TRBJ2-2, with a weak D call TRBD1 (5 bases). From germline, CDR1 is MNHNY and CDR2 SVGAGI (reference sequence). This CDR3 has 16 amino acids. The V end lost 2 bases, the J end lost 0 bases, and 10 bases lay between the germline ends. The CDR3: CASSYVRVANTGELFF. The CDR3 DNA reads TGTGCCAGCAGTTACGTCAGGGTGGCGAACACCGGGGAGCTGTTTTTT.

J is TRBJ2-1 and V is TRBV5-1; TRBD2 might be the D (7 bases). Germline V CDR1 and CDR2: SGHRS, YFSETQ. The CDR3 consists of 18 residues. Trimming cost V 4 bases and J 7 bases, with 27 bases left between them. The CDR3 sequence is CASSRGLSRGGPGNEQFF. The CDR3 DNA reads as TGCGCCAGCAGCCGGGGCCTATCCAGGGGAGGGCCGGGGAATGAGCAGTTCTTC.

This clone was detected once. J is TRBJ1-5 and V is TRBV19; D perhaps matches TRBD1 (5 bases). CDR1 and CDR2 (germline): LNHDA, SQIVND (reference sequence). The CDR3 sequence is 17 residues long. Trimming shortened V by 0 bases and J by 3 bases, and 15 bases separated the two germline ends. CDR3 residues: CASSIDLWGGVNQPQHF. CDR3 nucleotide sequence: TGTGCCAGTAGTATAGATCTATGGGGAGGGGTCAATCAGCCCCAGCATTTT.

The gene calls are TRBV10-2 and TRBJ2-7; weak D call: TRBD1 (5 bases). Germline lookup yields CDR1 WSHSY and CDR2 SAAADI. The CDR3 extends over 14 amino acids. V lost 8 bases to trimming and J lost 2 bases, with 16 bases between them. CDR3 sequence (DNA): TGCGCCAGCGCCAAAGGGGAATTCCCCTACGAGCAGTACTTC. Its protein product is CASAKGEFPYEQYF.

This chain links TRBV2 with TRBJ2-1; D is uncertain. Trimming pared 6 bases from V and 8 bases from J, leaving 11 bases between. The CDR3 has 12 residues. CDR1 SNHLY and CDR2 FYNNEI come from the germline V gene. This chain's CDR3 is CASRGPGYEQFF. The CDR3 bases are TGTGCCAGCAGAGGCCCAGGATATGAGCAGTTCTTC.

The chain uses TRBV7-2 and TRBJ2-2, with a tentative D call TRBD1 (6 bases). Trimming cost V 6 bases and J 6 bases, with 14 bases left between them. Germline loops: CDR1 SGHTA, CDR2 FQGNSA. The CDR3 length is 14 residues. The CDR3: CASRPSPGAGELFF. As DNA, the CDR3 is TGTGCCAGCAGACCATCCCCAGGGGCCGGGGAGCTGTTTTTT.

As DNA, the CDR3 is TGTGCCAGCAGTGATAAATCGTGGACAGGGGGATCTCAGCCCCAGCATTTT. It encodes CASSDKSWTGGSQPQHF. The chain couples TRBV2 to TRBJ1-5, with 10 bases aligning to TRBD1. The CDR3 loop spans 17 amino acids. Germline V gene sequence: CDR1 SNHLY, CDR2 FYNNEI. The V segment lost 3 bases and the J segment 6 bases; nucleotides outside the gene matches: 11. The whole variable domain, remainder taken from reference TRBV2 and TRBJ1-5, is EPEVTQTPSHQVTQMGQEVILRCVPISNHLYFYWYRQILGQKVEFLVSFYNNEISEKSEIFDDQFSVERPDGSNFTLKIRSTKLEDSAMYFCASSDKSWTGGSQPQHFGDGTRLSIL.

The V and J genes are TRBV6-5 and TRBJ2-7, with 10 positions matching TRBD2. This CDR3 spans 15 amino acids. Losses at the gene ends were 0 bases for V and 5 bases for J; bases not matched to a gene: 4. Germline V CDR1 and CDR2: MNHEY, SVGAGI. CDR3 coding DNA: TGTGCCAGCAGTTACTCAGCGGGAGGGCAGGACGAGCAGTACTTC. Its protein is CASSYSAGGQDEQYF.